This paragraph covers one TCR beta chain sequence. Its antigen is unidentified. The method was immunoSEQ multiplex PCR; TCRdb's version includes in-frame clones alone and lacks a portion of them. The sample holds some 97,000 clones; 90% are singletons and the top ten take more than 0.15%. This record belongs to a study of OX40 agonist ivuxolimab in advanced cancers. Study context: The diagnoses of dose-escalation patients were hepatocellular carcinoma, melanoma, renal cell or head and neck cancer. Three partial responders included one hepatocellular carcinoma patient and two cutaneous melanoma patients. Eligibility admitted prior anti-PD-1, anti-PD-L1 or anti-CTLA-4 therapy; about 42% had some.

Germline lookup yields CDR1 LNHDA and CDR2 SQIVND (reference sequence). Trimming took 5 bases from V and 0 from J, leaving 10 bases between them. CDR3 size: 14 residues. Study results and limitations: Researchers report that CD8+ T cells had, on average, more expanded clones than CD4+.

Here the sequenced sample was CD4+ or CD8+ T cells sorted from blood, taken in a trial of the OX40 agonist ivuxolimab. The origin of this receptor is an adult with an advanced solid tumor such as melanoma, head and neck, liver or kidney cancer. The chain uses TRBV19 and TRBJ1-1; no clear D. CDR3 in DNA: TGTGCCAGTAGTCCAGAGTCGATGAACACTGAAGCTTTCTTT. It codes for CASSPESMNTEAFF.